This note documents a single TCR beta chain sequence. Its antigen is still unknown. The CDR3 contains 14 residues. V was trimmed by 2 bases and J by 5 bases, leaving 12 bases between them. CDR1 is MNHEY and CDR2 is SVGAGI in the germline V gene. The data stem from a study of T cell responses to AZD1222 COVID-19 vaccine. General observations from the study: Regions 160-218 and 743-854 dominated among vaccine-associated CD4 TCRs spanning spike. Possibly, clonal diversity was underestimated; donors were largely white British and included more females.

Both about-4-week and about-12-week second-dose recipients were combined. This table comes from immunoSEQ multiplex PCR, and its TCRdb copy is limited to in-frame clones, with some not included. Among 90,000 to 130,000 clones listed, roughly 89% were seen once. The sample in question was peripheral blood, obtained 28 days after the second AZD1222 dose. The TCR sequence derives from an adult who received the AZD1222 COVID-19 vaccine. The J gene is TRBJ1-1, the V gene TRBV6-5, with a weak D call TRBD1 (5 bases). This CDR3 is CASSYLGTGTEAFF. In DNA, the CDR3 is TGTGCCAGCAGTTACCTCGGGACGGGGACTGAAGCTTTCTTT.